Listed below are T cell receptor beta chains from one sample, sequenced in a study of T cell repertoires in cytomegalovirus infection. TCRdb redid the calling of the reads with MiXCR, one entry per CDR3 protein. There are around 170,000 distinct CDR3 sequences in the sample; around an eighth occur only once, and roughly a quarter lies in the top ten. The sequenced material came from PBMCs. Source of these receptors: a human donor in good health (CMV status not recorded). Some clones in this sample may be carry-over from other donors' samples. Both conserved end residues are part of each CDR3. The D gene is left open where the match is weak. The size field is filled for only some rows; it gives once, few, many or a size class.

length	V	J	size	D	CDR3	DNA
16	TRBV3-1	TRBJ2-3	few	TRBD2	CASSPGTSGSSDTQYF	TGTGCCAGCAGCCCCGGGACTAGCGGGAGCTCGGATACGCAGTATTTT
15	TRBV5-1	TRBJ1-1	many	TRBD1	CASSGLTGGGTEAFF	TGCGCCAGCAGCGGACTCACAGGGGGCGGCACTGAAGCTTTCTTT
14	TRBV28	TRBJ2-2	many	TRBD1	CASIPGQVAGELFF	TGTGCCAGCATCCCGGGACAGGTGGCCGGGGAGCTGTTTTTT
14	TRBV7-2	TRBJ2-7	many	-	CASSLALATYEQYF	TGTGCCAGCAGCTTAGCGCTGGCTACCTACGAGCAGTACTTC
13	TRBV6-2/TRBV6-3	TRBJ1-5	few	-	CASGEGNNQPQHF	TGTGCCAGCGGGGAAGGCAACAATCAGCCCCAGCATTTT
14	TRBV2	TRBJ1-1	-	-	CASSENWQVTEAFF	TGTGCCAGCAGTGAAAATTGGCAGGTCACTGAAGCTTTCTTT
14	TRBV4-1	TRBJ2-1	-	-	CASSQGGPYNEQFF	TGCGCCAGCAGCCAAGGAGGACCTTACAATGAGCAGTTCTTC
16	TRBV10-3	TRBJ2-5	-	-	CAISGPSVGSQETQYF	TGTGCCATCAGTGGTCCCTCGGTCGGCAGCCAAGAGACCCAGTACTTC
14	TRBV7-9	TRBJ2-2	many	-	CASSPDRNTGELFF	TGTGCCAGCAGCCCAGATAGGAACACCGGGGAGCTGTTTTTT
14	TRBV2	TRBJ1-4	many	-	CASSEDSREGKLFF	TGTGCCAGCAGTGAAGACAGCAGGGAGGGAAAACTGTTTTTT